This TCR beta chain was observed in a study of blood T cell repertoires in COVID-19. Across the study: The United States, Italy and Spain provided the acute and convalescent COVID-19 samples. From T cells, B-cell-depleted T cells, or PBMCs came the material, which was cDNA or gDNA.

The trim removed 8 bases at V and 12 bases at J, leaving 13 bases unmatched. The germline gives CDR1 MDHEN, CDR2 SYDVKM. The CDR3 runs to 12 residues. As processed by the authors: By means of reference gene primer amplification, nucleated cell counts were estimated. Generated by immunoSEQ multiplex PCR, the TCRdb table keeps only in-frame clones and is missing some. That table furnishes V, J and clone size, whereas the DNA furnished D and trimming. The sample consists of 200,000 or so clones, around nine tenths of them appearing once. Sequenced sample: peripheral blood. V gene TRBV28 combines with J gene TRBJ2-7; 7 bases align to TRBD2. This sequence was found in a woman aged 40 to 50 who had recovered from COVID-19. The CDR3 coding sequence is TGTGCCAGCGGGAGGGATGTGGAGCAGGTGTACTTC. Translating it yields CASGRDVEQVYF.